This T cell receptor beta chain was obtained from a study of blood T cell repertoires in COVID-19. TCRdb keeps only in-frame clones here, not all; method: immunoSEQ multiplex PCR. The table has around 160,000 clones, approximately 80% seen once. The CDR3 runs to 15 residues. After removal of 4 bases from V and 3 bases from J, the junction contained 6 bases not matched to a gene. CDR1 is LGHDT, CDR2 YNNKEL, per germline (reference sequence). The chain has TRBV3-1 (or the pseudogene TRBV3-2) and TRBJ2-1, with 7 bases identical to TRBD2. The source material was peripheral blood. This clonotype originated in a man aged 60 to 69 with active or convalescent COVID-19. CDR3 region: CASSPERGSYNEQFF. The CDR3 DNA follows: TGTGCCAGCAGCCCGGAGCGCGGGAGCTACAATGAGCAGTTCTTC.